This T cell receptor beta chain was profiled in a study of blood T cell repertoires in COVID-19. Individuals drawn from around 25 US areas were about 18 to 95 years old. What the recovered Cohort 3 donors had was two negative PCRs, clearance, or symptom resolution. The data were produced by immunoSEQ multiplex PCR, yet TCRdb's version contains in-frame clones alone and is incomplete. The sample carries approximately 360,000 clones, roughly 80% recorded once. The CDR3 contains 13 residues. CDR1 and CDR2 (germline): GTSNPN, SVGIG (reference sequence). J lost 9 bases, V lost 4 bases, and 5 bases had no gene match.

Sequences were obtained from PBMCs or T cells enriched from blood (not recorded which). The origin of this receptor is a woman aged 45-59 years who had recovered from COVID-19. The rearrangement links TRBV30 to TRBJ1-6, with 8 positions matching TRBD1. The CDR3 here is CAWTTGGGSPLHF. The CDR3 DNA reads TGTGCCTGGACCACAGGGGGTGGTTCACCCCTCCACTTT.